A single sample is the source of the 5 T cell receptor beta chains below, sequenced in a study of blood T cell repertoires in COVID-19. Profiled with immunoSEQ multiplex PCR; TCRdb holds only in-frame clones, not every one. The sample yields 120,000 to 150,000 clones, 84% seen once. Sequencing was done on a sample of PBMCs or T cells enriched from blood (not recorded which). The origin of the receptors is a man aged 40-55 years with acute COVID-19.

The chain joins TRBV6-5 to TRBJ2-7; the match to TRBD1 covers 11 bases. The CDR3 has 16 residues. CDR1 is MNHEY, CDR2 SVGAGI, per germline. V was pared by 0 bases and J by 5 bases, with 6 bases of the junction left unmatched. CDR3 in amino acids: CASSYSAGTGGNEQYF. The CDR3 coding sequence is TGTGCCAGCAGTTACTCGGCCGGGACAGGGGGTAACGAGCAGTACTTC.

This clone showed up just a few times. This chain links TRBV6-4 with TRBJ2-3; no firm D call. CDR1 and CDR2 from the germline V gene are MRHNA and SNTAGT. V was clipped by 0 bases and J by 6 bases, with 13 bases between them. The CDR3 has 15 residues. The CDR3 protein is CASSDSDSGSDTQYF. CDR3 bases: TGTGCCAGCAGTGACTCCGACTCCGGGTCGGATACGCAGTATTTT.

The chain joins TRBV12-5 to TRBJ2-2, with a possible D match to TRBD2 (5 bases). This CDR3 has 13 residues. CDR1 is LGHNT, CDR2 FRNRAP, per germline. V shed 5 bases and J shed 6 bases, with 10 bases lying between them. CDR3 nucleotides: TGTGCTAGTGGTATGGGAGAAGCCGGGGAGCTGTTTTTT. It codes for CASGMGEAGELFF.

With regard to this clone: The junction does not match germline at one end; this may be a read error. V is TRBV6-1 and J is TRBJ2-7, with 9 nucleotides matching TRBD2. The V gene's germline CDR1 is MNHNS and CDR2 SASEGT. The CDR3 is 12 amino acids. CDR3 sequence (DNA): TGTGCCAGCAGTGCCCTTAGCGGGAGTCCACTATTC. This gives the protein CASSALSGSPLF.

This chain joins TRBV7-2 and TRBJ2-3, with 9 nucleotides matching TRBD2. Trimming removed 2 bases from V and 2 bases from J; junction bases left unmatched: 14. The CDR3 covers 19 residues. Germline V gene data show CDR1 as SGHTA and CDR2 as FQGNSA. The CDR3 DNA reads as TGTGCCAGCAGCTTAAGAAGGAGGGCTAGCGGGGAGTACACAGATACGCAGTATTTT. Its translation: CASSLRRRASGEYTDTQYF. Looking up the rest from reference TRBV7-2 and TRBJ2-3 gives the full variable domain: GAGVSQSPSNKVTEKGKDVELRCDPISGHTALYWYRQSLGQGLEFLIYFQGNSAPDKSGLPSDRFSAERTGGSVSTLTIQRTQQEDSAVYLCASSLRRRASGEYTDTQYFGPGTRLTVL.